This T cell receptor beta chain is from a study of shared clonotypes between healthy human individuals. Study findings and constraints: Shared clonotypes: approximately 5% naive CD4, under 4% naive CD8, roughly 2.2% memory CD4, 0.35% to 0.5% memory CD8. Clonotypes shared by all four sorted-subset donors had higher generation probabilities than non-shared clonotypes.

Trimming pared 3 bases from V and 5 bases from J, leaving 17 bases between. This CDR3 region has 15 residues. Germline CDR1 and CDR2: MGHDK and SYGVNS. The assay was immunoSEQ multiplex PCR, and TCRdb's table has in-frame clones only and misses some. The repertoire has around 2.3 million clones, approximately 94% of them found once; the top ten carry approximately 0.13%. To note about this clone: Its specificity is unknown.

The source is a man between 18 and 29 years old in good health. Material: naive CD4+ T cells sorted from blood. Noted subset: CD45RA+ positively selected. V usage is TRBV25-1 and J usage is TRBJ2-7; either TRBD1 or TRBD2 may fit D (5 bases each). CDR3 nucleotides: TGTGCCAGCAGTGACAGGGCTCTGGGGGTCGACGAGCAGTACTTC. Its translation is CASSDRALGVDEQYF.